These 12 T cell receptor beta chains share one sample of origin, sequenced in a study of radiotherapy plus CTLA-4 blockade in lung cancer. Using immunoSEQ multiplex PCR, the repertoire was profiled, and TCRdb retains in-frame clones only, with some absent. The repertoire consists of about 91,000 clones, with approximately 75% occurring once and the leading ten covering 11% to 15%. Sequences were derived from peripheral blood, sampled from a patient treated with radiotherapy plus ipilimumab. Receptor source: a human donor with non-small cell lung cancer that progressed on radiotherapy plus ipilimumab.

V usage is TRBV4-1 and J usage is TRBJ2-1; 7 bases are shared with TRBD2. CDR3 length equals 16 residues. Germline CDR1 MGHRA, CDR2 YSYEKL. V dropped 4 bases and J dropped 2; count of bases not matched to a gene: 8. The CDR3 here is CASSRSLAAAYNEQFF. The CDR3 bases are TGCGCCAGCAGCCGGTCCCTAGCGGCAGCCTACAATGAGCAGTTCTTC.

The chain uses TRBV9 and TRBJ1-3; TRBD1 is a possible D gene (6 bases). The length of the CDR3 is 18 residues. V shed 0 bases and J shed 3 bases, with 19 bases lying between them. Per germline, CDR1 SGDLS and CDR2 YYNGEE. The CDR3 region has the DNA TGTGCCAGCAGCGTAGATTTGGGGGCCAGGACTATTGGAAACACCATATATTTT. As protein: CASSVDLGARTIGNTIYF.

The rearrangement uses TRBV2 and TRBJ2-5; D ambiguous. CDR3 length equals 13 residues. Trimming took off 5 bases at V and 2 bases at J, with 9 bases between the two ends. CDR1 SNHLY and CDR2 FYNNEI come from the germline V gene. The CDR3, as DNA: TGTGCCAGCAGTTTCCAGCTACAAGAGACCCAGTACTTC. This translates into CASSFQLQETQYF.

Only a few counts were recorded for this clone. V gene TRBV2 combines with J gene TRBJ1-1; D remains ambiguous. The CDR3 consists of 13 residues. CDR1 and CDR2 (germline): SNHLY, FYNNEI. Trimming pared 4 bases from V and 1 base from J, leaving 7 bases between. Written as DNA, the CDR3 is TGTGCCAGCAGTGGGGGTTGGAACACTGAAGCTTTCTTT. Translated: CASSGGWNTEAFF.

This chain joins TRBV5-4 and TRBJ2-5; 7 nucleotides agree with TRBD2. Germline V gene lookup returns CDR1 SGHNT and CDR2 YYREEE (reference sequence). The CDR3 runs to 17 residues. The trim removed 3 bases at V and 4 bases at J, leaving 15 bases unmatched. This chain's CDR3 is CASSSPKGPSGGETQYF. CDR3 nucleotide sequence: TGTGCCAGCAGCTCCCCAAAGGGGCCCTCGGGGGGAGAGACCCAGTACTTC.

The genes are TRBV18 and TRBJ1-3; no clear D. CDR1 and CDR2 (germline): KGHSH, LQKENI. The V and J ends lost 1 base and 0 bases respectively, with 13 bases between them. This CDR3 has 17 residues. The CDR3 is CASSPQGKAASGNTIYF. CDR3 coding DNA: TGTGCCAGCTCACCACAGGGCAAGGCCGCCTCTGGAAACACCATATATTTT.

The V and J genes are TRBV5-8 and TRBJ2-3; 9 bases are a match to TRBD2. Germline CDR1 reads SGHTS; CDR2 reads YDEGEE. Germline trimming cut 5 bases from V and 8 bases from J; bases unmatched to any gene: 15. This CDR3 region has 16 residues. The CDR3 loop is CASSPKGLAGSTTQYF. CDR3 DNA: TGTGCCAGCAGTCCCAAGGGGCTAGCGGGGTCAACTACGCAGTATTTT.

The chain employs TRBV9 and TRBJ1-2; possible D gene TRBD1, 6 bases. Germline V lookup: CDR1 SGDLS, CDR2 YYNGEE. V gave up 0 bases and J gave up 3 bases, with 6 bases separating them. This CDR3 has 13 amino acids. The CDR3 here is CASSVGQDYGYTF. As DNA, the CDR3 is TGTGCCAGCAGCGTAGGACAGGACTATGGCTACACCTTC.

This clone occurred a few times. J is TRBJ1-2 and V is TRBV18; possibly TRBD1 for D (5 bases). The CDR3 length is 17 residues. Germline CDR1 and CDR2: KGHSH and LQKENI. The V gene lost 3 bases and the J gene lost 4 bases, with 21 bases spanning the gap. This CDR3 is CASSPTGALAARYGYTF. CDR3 DNA sequence: TGTGCCAGCTCACCCACCGGGGCTCTGGCAGCTCGCTATGGCTACACCTTC. Using reference TRBV18 and TRBJ1-2 for the parts outside the CDR3, the full variable domain is NAGVMQNPRHLVRRRGQEARLRCSPMKGHSHVYWYRQLPEEGLKFMVYLQKENIIDESGMPKERFSAEFPKEGPSILRIQQVVRGDSAAYFCASSPTGALAARYGYTFGSGTRLTVV.

This chain links TRBV6-5 with TRBJ2-7; maybe TRBD2 (5 bases). The CDR3 loop spans 16 amino acids. Germline V gene sequence: CDR1 MNHEY, CDR2 SVGAGI. V was clipped by 0 bases and J by 0 bases, with 12 bases between them. The DNA of the CDR3 is TGTGCCAGCAGTTACTCCTCTCTTGGGAGCTCCTACGAGCAGTACTTC. Translation: CASSYSSLGSSYEQYF.

The CDR3 DNA follows: TGCGCCAGCAGCTTGTTGAACGAGCAGTACTTC. This translates into CASSLLNEQYF. The J gene is TRBJ2-7, the V gene TRBV5-1; unclear D gene. V was pared by 1 base and J by 5 bases, with 4 bases between. CDR3 length equals 11 residues. Germline V gene sequence: CDR1 SGHRS, CDR2 YFSETQ.

This chain joins TRBV28 and TRBJ1-5; TRBD1 might be the D (6 bases). V dropped 5 bases and J dropped 7 bases, with 15 bases sitting between them. The V gene's germline CDR1 is MDHEN and CDR2 SYDVKM. The CDR3 is 14 amino acids. CDR3 nucleotide sequence: TGTGCCAGCAGTCAACCACAGGGATTCCAGCCCCAGCATTTT. Protein: CASSQPQGFQPQHF.